Given below is one T cell receptor beta chain in context. The entry originates in a study of blood T cell repertoires in COVID-19. At the level of the study: From T cells, B-cell-depleted T cells, or PBMCs came the material, which was cDNA or gDNA.

Cohorts were determined from participant-reported clinical history. Germline assignment: CDR1 MDHEN and CDR2 SYDVKM. V lost 6 bases, J lost 5 bases, and 12 bases stayed unmatched. This CDR3 contains 16 residues. Clones were sequenced by immunoSEQ multiplex PCR, and TCRdb holds only the in-frame ones, with some missing. This table holds roughly 250,000 clones, around 85% found once. This clonotype was sampled from a woman aged 30 to 39 who had recovered from COVID-19. The V gene is TRBV28, the J gene TRBJ1-5; the match to TRBD1 covers 8 bases. Input material: PBMCs or T cells enriched from blood (not recorded which). CDR3 residues: CASRQDTRGPHQPQHF. In nucleotides, the CDR3 is TGTGCCAGCAGGCAAGATACCAGGGGGCCGCATCAGCCCCAGCATTTT.